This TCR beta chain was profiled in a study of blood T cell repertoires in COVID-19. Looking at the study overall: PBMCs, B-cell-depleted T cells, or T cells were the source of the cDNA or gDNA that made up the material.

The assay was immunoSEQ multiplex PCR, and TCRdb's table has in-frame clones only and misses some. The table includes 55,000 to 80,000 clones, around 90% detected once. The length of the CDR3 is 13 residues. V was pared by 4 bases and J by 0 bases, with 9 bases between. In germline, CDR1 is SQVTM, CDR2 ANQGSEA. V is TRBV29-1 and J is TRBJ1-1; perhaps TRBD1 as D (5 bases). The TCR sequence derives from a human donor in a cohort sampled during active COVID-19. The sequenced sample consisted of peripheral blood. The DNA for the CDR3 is TGCAGCGTTGTGGGGCAGGTGAACACTGAAGCTTTCTTT. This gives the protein CSVVGQVNTEAFF.